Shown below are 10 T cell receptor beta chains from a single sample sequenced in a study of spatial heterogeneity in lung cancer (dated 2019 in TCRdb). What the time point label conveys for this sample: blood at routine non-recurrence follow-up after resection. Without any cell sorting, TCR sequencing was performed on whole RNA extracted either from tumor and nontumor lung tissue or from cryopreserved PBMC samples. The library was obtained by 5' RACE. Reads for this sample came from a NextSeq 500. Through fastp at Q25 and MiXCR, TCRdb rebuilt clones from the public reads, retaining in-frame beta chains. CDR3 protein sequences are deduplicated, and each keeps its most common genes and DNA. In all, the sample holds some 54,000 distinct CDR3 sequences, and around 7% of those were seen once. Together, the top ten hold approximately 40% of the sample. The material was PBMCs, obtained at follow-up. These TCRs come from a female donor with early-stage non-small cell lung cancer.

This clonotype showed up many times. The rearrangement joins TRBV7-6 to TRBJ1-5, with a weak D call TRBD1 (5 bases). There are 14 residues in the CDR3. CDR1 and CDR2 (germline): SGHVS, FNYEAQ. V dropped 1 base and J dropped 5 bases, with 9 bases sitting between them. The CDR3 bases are TGTGCCAGCAGCTTAGGTACAGGAGATCAGCCCCAGCATTTT. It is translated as CASSLGTGDQPQHF.

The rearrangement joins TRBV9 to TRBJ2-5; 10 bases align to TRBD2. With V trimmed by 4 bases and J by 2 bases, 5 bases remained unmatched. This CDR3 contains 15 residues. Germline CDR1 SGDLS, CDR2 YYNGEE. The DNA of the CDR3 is TGTGCCAGCAGCCGGACTAGCGGATATCAAGAGACCCAGTACTTC. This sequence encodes CASSRTSGYQETQYF.

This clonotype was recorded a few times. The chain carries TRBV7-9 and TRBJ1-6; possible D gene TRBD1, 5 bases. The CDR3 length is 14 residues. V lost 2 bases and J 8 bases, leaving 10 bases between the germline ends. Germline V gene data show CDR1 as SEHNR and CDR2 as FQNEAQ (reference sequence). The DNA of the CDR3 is TGTGCCAGCAGCTTATCGGGGGGAGATTCACCCCTCCACTTT. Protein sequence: CASSLSGGDSPLHF.

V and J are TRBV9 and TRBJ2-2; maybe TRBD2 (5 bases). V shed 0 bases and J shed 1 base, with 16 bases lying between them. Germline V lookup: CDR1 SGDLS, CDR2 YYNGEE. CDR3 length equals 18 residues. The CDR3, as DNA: TGTGCCAGCAGCGTAGCTGATACGGACGGGGTGAACACCGGGGAGCTGTTTTTT. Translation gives CASSVADTDGVNTGELFF.

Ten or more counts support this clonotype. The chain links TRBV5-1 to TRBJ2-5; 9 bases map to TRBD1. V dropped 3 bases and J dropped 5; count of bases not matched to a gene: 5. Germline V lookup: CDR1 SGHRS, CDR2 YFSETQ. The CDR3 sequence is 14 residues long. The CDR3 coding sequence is TGCGCCAGCAGCTCACAGGGGGCCGAGGAGACCCAGTACTTC. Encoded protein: CASSSQGAEETQYF.

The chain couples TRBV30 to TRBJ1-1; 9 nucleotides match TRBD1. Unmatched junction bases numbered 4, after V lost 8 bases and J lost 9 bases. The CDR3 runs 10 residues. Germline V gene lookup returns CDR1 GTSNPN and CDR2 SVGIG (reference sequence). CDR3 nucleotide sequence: TGTGCCGGCAACAGGGGGCAAGCTTTCTTT. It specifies CAGNRGQAFF.

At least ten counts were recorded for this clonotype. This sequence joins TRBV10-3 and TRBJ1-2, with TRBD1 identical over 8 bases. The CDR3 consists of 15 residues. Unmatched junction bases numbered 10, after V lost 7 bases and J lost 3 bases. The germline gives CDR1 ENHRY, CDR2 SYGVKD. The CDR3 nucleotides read TGTGCCATCAATGGACAGGGTCGGGCCTACTATGGCTACACCTTC. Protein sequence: CAINGQGRAYYGYTF.

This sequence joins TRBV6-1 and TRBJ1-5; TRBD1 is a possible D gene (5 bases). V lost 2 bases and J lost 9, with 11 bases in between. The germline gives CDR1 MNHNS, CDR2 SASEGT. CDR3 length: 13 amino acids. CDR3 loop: CASSEKPGTPQHF. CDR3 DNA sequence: TGTGCCAGCAGTGAAAAACCGGGGACGCCCCAGCATTTT.

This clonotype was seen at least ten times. The DNA of the CDR3 is TGCAGTGCTAGAGTGCCAGCCGGGCTCTACGAGCAGTACTTC. The encoded protein is CSARVPAGLYEQYF. The chain uses TRBV20-1 and TRBJ2-7; no definite D call. The germline V and J ends were trimmed by 1 base and 3 bases, with 13 bases remaining between them. The CDR3 has 14 amino acids. Looked up from germline, CDR1 is DFQATT and CDR2 is SNEGSKA (reference sequence).

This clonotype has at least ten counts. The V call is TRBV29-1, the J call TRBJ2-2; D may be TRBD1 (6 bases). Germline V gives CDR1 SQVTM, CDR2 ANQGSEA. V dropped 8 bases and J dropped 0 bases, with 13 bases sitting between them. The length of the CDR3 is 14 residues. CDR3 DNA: TGCAGCATCGGACAGTCCTCGAACACCGGGGAGCTGTTTTTT. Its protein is CSIGQSSNTGELFF.